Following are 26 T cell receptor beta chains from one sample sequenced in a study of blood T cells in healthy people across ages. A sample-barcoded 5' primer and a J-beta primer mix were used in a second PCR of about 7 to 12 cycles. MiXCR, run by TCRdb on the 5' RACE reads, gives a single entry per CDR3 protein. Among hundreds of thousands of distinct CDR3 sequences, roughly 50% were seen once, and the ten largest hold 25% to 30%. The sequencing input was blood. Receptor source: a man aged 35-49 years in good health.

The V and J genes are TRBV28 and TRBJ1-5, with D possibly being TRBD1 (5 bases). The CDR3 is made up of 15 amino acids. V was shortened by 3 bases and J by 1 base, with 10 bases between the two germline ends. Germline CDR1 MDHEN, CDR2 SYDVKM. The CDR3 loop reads CASSLTVISNQPQHF. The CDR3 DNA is TGTGCCAGCAGTTTGACAGTTATCAGCAATCAGCCCCAGCATTTT.

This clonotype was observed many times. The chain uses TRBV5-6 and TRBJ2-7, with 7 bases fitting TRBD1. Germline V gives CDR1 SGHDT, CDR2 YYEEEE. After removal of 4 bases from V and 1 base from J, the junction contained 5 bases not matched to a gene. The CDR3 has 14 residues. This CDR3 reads CASSPGTASYEQYF. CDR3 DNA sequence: TGTGCCAGCAGCCCCGGGACAGCTTCCTACGAGCAGTACTTC.

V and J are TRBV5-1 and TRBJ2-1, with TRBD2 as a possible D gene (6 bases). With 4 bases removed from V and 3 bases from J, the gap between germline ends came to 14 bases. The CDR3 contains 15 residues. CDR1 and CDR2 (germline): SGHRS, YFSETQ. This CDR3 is CASSAIGSNYNEQFF. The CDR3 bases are TGCGCCAGCAGCGCTATCGGGAGCAACTACAATGAGCAGTTCTTC.

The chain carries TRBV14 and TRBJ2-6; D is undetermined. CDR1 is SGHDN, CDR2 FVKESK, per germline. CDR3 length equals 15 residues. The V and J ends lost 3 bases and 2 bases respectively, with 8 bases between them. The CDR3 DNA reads TGTGCCAGCAGCCAGGGCCTACCTGGGGCCAACGTCCTGACTTTC. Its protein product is CASSQGLPGANVLTF.

The CDR3 is CASSLDREPNEQFF. DNA of the CDR3: TGCGCCAGCAGCTTGGATAGGGAACCGAATGAGCAGTTCTTC. The chain combines TRBV5-1 with TRBJ2-1; D gene uncertain. Germline V lookup: CDR1 SGHRS, CDR2 YFSETQ. This CDR3 spans 14 amino acids. V was trimmed by 0 bases and J by 7 bases, leaving 11 bases between them.

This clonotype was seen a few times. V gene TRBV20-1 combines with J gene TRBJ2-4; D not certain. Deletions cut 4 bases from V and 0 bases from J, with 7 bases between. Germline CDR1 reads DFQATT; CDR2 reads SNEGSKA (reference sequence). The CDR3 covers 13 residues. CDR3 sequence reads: CSATDLAKNIQYF. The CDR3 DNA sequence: TGCAGTGCTACGGACCTAGCCAAAAACATTCAGTACTTC.

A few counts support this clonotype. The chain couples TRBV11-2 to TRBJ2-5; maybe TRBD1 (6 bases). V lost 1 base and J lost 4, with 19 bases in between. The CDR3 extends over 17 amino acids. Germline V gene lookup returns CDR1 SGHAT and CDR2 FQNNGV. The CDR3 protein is CASSLALRGGGGETQYF. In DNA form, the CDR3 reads TGTGCCAGCAGCTTAGCTCTACGAGGGGGTGGGGGAGAGACCCAGTACTTC.

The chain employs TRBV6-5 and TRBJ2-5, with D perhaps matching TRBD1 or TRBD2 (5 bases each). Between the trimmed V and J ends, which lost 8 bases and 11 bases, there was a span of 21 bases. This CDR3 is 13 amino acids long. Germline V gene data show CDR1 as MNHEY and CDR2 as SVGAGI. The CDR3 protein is CASLGTGLGEQYF. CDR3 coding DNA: TGTGCCAGCCTCGGGACGGGCCTCGGGGAGCAGTACTTC.

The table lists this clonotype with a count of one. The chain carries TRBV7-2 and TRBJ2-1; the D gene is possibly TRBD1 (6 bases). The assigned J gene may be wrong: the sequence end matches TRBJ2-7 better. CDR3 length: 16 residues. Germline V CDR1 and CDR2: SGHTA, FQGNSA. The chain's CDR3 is CASSSYRVRSYNEQYF. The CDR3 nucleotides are TGTGCCAGCAGCTCGTACAGGGTACGCTCCTACAATGAGCAGTACTTC.

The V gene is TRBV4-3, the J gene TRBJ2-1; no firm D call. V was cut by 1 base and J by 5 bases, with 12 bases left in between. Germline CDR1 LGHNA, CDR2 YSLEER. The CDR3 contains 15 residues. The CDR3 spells CASSQVDSGDNEQFF. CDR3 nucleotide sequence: TGCGCCAGCAGCCAAGTCGATTCTGGGGACAATGAGCAGTTCTTC.

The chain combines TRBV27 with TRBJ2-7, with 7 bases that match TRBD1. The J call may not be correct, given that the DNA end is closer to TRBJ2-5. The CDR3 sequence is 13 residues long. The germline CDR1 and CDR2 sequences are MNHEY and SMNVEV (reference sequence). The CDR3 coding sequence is TGTGCCAGCAGTTTTGACAGGGAAGAGACCCAGTACTTC. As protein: CASSFDREETQYF.

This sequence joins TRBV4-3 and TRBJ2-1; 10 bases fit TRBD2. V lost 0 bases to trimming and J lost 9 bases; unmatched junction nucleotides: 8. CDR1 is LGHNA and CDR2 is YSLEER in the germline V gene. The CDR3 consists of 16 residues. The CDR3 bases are TGCGCCAGCAGCCAAGAAGGCCTAGCGGGAGTCGGTGAGCAGTTCTTC. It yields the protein CASSQEGLAGVGEQFF.

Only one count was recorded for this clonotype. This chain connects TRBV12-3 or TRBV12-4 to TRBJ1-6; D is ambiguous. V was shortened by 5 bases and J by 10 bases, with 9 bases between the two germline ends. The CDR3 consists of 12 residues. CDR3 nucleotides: TGTGCCAGCAGTACCACCCGCTCACCCCTCCACTTT. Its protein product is CASSTTRSPLHF.

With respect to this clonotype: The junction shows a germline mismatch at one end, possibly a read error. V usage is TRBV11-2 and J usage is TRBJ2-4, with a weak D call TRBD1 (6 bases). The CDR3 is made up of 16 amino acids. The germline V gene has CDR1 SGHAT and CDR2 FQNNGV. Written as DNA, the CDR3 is TGCGCCAGCAGCCCGCAGGGGCGTGGGGCCAAAAACATTCAGTACTTC. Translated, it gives CASSPQGRGAKNIQYF.

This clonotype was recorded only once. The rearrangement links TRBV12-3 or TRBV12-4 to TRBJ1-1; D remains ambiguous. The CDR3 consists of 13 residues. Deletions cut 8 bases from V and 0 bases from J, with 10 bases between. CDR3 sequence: CASSSNLNTEAFF. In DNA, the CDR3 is TGTGCCAGCTCTAGTAACCTGAACACTGAAGCTTTCTTT.

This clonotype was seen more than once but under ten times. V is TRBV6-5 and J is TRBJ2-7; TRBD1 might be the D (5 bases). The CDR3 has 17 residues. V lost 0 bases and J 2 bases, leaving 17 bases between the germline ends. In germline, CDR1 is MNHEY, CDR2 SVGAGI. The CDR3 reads CASSYSSSSQGTYEQYF. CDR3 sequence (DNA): TGTGCCAGCAGTTACTCATCGAGTTCTCAGGGAACCTACGAGCAGTACTTC.

The CDR3 nucleotides read TGTGCCAGCAGCTTTCCCAGCGGGAGATTCGGGGAGACCCAGTACTTC. Protein sequence: CASSFPSGRFGETQYF. This rearrangement joins TRBV7-9 to TRBJ2-7, with TRBD2 matching 8 bases. The J call is doubtful: the DNA matches TRBJ2-5 better. The V gene's germline CDR1 is SEHNR and CDR2 FQNEAQ (reference sequence). There are 16 residues in the CDR3.

The chain's CDR3 is CASSHSGTGEYREQYF. The CDR3 nucleotides are TGTGCCAGCAGCCACAGCGGGACAGGGGAGTATCGCGAGCAGTACTTC. The J gene is TRBJ2-4, the V gene TRBV4-2, with TRBD1 matching over 10 bases. Matching the DNA end better, TRBJ2-7 makes the J call doubtful. The CDR3 sequence is 16 residues long. The germline V gene has CDR1 LGHNA and CDR2 YNFKEQ.

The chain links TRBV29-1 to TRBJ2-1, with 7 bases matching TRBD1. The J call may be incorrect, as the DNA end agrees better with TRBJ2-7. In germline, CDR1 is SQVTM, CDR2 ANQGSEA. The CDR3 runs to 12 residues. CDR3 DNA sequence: TGCAGCGTCCAACGGGGACAGCATGAGCAGTACTTC. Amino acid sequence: CSVQRGQHEQYF.

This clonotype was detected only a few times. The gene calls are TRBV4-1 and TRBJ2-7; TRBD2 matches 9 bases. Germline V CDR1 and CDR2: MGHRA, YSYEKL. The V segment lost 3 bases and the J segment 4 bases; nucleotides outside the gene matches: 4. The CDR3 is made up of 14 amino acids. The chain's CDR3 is CASSQVAGEYEQYF. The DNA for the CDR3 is TGCGCCAGCAGCCAGGTAGCGGGAGAATACGAGCAGTACTTC.

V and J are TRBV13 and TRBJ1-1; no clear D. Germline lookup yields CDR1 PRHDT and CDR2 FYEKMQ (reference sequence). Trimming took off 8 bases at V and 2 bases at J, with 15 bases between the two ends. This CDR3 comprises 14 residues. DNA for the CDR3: TGTGCCAGCTACAAAAGTGAGGGCAACACTGAAGCTTTCTTT. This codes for CASYKSEGNTEAFF.

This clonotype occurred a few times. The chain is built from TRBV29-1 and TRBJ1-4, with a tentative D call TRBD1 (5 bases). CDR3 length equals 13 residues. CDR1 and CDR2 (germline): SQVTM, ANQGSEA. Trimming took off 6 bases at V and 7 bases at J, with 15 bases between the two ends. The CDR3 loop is CSVPGSGPEKLFF. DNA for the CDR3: TGCAGCGTACCGGGATCAGGGCCTGAAAAACTGTTTTTT.

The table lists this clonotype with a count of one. The CDR3 sequence is CASSPSILVGTNEQYF. The CDR3 DNA is TGTGCCAGCTCACCAAGTATACTAGTGGGGACCAATGAGCAGTACTTC. The rearrangement joins TRBV18 to TRBJ2-5; possibly TRBD1 or TRBD2 for D (5 bases each). Germline CDR1 KGHSH, CDR2 LQKENI. The length of the CDR3 is 16 residues. V lost 2 bases and J lost 11, with 24 bases in between.

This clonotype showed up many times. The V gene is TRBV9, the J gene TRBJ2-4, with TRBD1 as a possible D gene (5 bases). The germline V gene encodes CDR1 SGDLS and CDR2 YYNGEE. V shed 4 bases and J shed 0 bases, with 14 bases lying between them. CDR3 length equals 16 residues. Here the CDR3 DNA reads TGTGCCAGCAGCACCCTCGACAGTCTAGCCAAAAACATTCAGTACTTC. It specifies CASSTLDSLAKNIQYF.

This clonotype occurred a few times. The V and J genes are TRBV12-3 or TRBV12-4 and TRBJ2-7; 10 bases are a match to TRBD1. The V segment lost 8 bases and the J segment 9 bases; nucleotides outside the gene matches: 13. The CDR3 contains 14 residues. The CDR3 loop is CASSGTGVPLAQYF. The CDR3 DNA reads TGTGCCAGCTCCGGGACAGGGGTCCCTTTGGCGCAGTACTTC.

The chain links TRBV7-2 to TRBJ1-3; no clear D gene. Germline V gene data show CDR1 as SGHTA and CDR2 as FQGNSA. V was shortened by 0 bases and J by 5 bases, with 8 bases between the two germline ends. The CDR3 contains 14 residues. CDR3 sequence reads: CASSLAQARNTIYF. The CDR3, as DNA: TGTGCCAGCAGCTTAGCGCAGGCGCGAAACACCATATATTTT.